The TCR beta chain described here comes from a study of cytomegalovirus exposure and HLA in healthy donors. The study's findings and limits: Apart from CMV serostatus, no immune exposure information was available. Presence/absence analyses assumed roughly uniform sequencing depth across donors.

On this clone: The antigen remains undetermined.

The PCR employed 60 Vbeta primers together with 13 Jbeta primers. Libraries were prepared by immunoSEQ multiplex PCR; TCRdb keeps only in-frame clonotypes and omits some of them. The data show around 90,000 clones, over 65% seen once. V was cut by 1 base and J by 7 bases, with 11 bases left in between. The germline V gene encodes CDR1 MGHRA and CDR2 YSYEKL. The CDR3 has 14 amino acids. Specimen: PBMCs. The chain is built from TRBV4-1 and TRBJ2-1, with D tentatively TRBD2 (6 bases). This receptor was taken from a man aged 45 to 65 in good health and CMV-seronegative. CDR3 DNA: TGCGCCAGCAGCCAAGGAGCGGGTAGGAATGAGCAGTTCTTC. The encoded protein is CASSQGAGRNEQFF.